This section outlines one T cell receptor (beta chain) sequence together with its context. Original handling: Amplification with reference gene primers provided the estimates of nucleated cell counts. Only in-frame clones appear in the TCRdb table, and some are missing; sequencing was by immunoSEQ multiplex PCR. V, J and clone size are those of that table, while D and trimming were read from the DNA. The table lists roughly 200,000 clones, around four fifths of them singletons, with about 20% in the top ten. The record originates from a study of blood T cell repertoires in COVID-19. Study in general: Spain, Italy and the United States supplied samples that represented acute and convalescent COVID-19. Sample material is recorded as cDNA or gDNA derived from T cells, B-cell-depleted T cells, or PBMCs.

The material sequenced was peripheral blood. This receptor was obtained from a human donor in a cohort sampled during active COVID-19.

Written as DNA, the CDR3 is TGTGCCAGCAGCTTGGACAGGTCCTCTGGGGCCAACGTCCTGACTTTC. The encoded protein is CASSLDRSSGANVLTF. The gene calls are TRBV5-4 and TRBJ2-6, with D perhaps matching TRBD1 (5 bases). Germline loops: CDR1 SGHNT, CDR2 YYREEE (reference sequence). Trimming removed 0 bases from V and 0 bases from J, with 7 bases in between. CDR3 length equals 16 residues.